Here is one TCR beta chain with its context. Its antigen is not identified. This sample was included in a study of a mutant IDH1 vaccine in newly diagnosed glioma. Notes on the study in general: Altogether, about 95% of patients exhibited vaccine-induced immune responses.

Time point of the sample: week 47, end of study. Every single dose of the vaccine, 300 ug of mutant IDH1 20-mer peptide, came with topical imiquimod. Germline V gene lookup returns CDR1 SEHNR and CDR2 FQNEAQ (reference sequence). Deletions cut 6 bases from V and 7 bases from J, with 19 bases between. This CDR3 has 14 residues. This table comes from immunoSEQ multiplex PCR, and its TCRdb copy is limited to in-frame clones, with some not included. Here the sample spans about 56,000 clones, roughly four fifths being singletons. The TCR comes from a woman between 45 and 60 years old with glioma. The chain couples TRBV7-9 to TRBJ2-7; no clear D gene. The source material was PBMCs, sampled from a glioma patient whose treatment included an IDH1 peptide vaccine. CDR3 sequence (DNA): TGTGCCAGCAGTCCCTTTACAGCTAATTTGGAGCAGTACTTC. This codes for CASSPFTANLEQYF.